This is a list of T cell receptor beta chains from one sample in a study of T-cell reconstitution after alpha-beta-depleted transplantation in children. Via MiXCR, TCRdb re-called the PCR reads, giving one row per CDR3 protein. The table includes 200,000 or so distinct CDR3 sequences, around 5.9% detected once. The sample in question was PBMCs, obtained before TCRalphabeta/CD19-depleted stem cell transplant. Every receptor here comes from a girl under three years old with combined immunodeficiency, due to receive a stem cell transplant. Each CDR3 is given with its conserved first and last residue. A D gene is named only where the DNA matches it firmly. Where a row states a size, it is once, few, many or the class of an expanded clone; other rows omit it.

J gene: TRBJ2-2
D gene: TRBD2
V gene: TRBV12-3/TRBV12-4
clone size: many
CDR3 DNA: TGTGCCAGCAGTATGGGGGGGACCACCGGGGAGCTGTTTTTT
CDR3 protein: CASSMGGTTGELFF

J gene: TRBJ2-2
D gene: NA
V gene: TRBV12-3/TRBV12-4
clone size: many
CDR3 DNA: TGTGCCAGCAGGCTACCGGGACAATACACCGGGGAGCTGTTTTTT
CDR3 protein: CASRLPGQYTGELFF

J gene: TRBJ2-6
D gene: NA
V gene: TRBV29-1
clone size: many
CDR3 DNA: TGCAGCGTTGGGGGGGACCACCCCTCTGGGGCCAACGTCCTGACTTTC
CDR3 protein: CSVGGDHPSGANVLTF

J gene: TRBJ2-7
D gene: TRBD2
V gene: TRBV10-3
clone size: many
CDR3 DNA: TGTGCCATCTCCCCGGGACTAGCGGGGCTATTGAACTTC
CDR3 protein: CAISPGLAGLLNF

J gene: TRBJ2-2
D gene: NA
V gene: TRBV20-1
clone size: many
CDR3 DNA: TGCAGTGCTAGAGGCAGGTTAACCGGGGAGCTGTTTTTT
CDR3 protein: CSARGRLTGELFF

J gene: TRBJ1-4
D gene: NA
V gene: TRBV4-1
clone size: many
CDR3 DNA: TGCGCCAGCAGCCAAGTACGGATTAATGAAAAACTGTTTTTT
CDR3 protein: CASSQVRINEKLFF

J gene: TRBJ1-5
D gene: NA
V gene: TRBV10-3
clone size: few
CDR3 DNA: TGTGCCATCAGTGGCGGCAGGGATCAGCCCCAGCATTTT
CDR3 protein: CAISGGRDQPQHF

J gene: TRBJ2-3
D gene: NA
V gene: TRBV7-6
clone size: many
CDR3 DNA: TGTGCCAGCAGCTTAGAGGGAAGGGACAGCACAGATACGCAGTATTTT
CDR3 protein: CASSLEGRDSTDTQYF

J gene: TRBJ2-7
D gene: TRBD2
V gene: TRBV18
clone size: many
CDR3 DNA: TGTGCCAGCTCACCTACTAGCGGGGGAGCTAAGTACGAGCAGTACTTC
CDR3 protein: CASSPTSGGAKYEQYF

J gene: TRBJ2-7
D gene: TRBD1
V gene: TRBV29-1
clone size: many
CDR3 DNA: TGCAGCGTTGAGACAGGGGACTACGAGCAGTACTTC
CDR3 protein: CSVETGDYEQYF

J gene: TRBJ2-1
D gene: NA
V gene: TRBV19
clone size: NA
CDR3 DNA: TGTGCCACCGACCTCAAGCTTGAGCAGTTCTTC
CDR3 protein: CATDLKLEQFF

J gene: TRBJ2-1
D gene: NA
V gene: TRBV20-1
clone size: many
CDR3 DNA: TGCAGTGCTAGAGATTTCCCGAACCTCGGCAATGAGCAGTTCTTC
CDR3 protein: CSARDFPNLGNEQFF

J gene: TRBJ2-1
D gene: TRBD2
V gene: TRBV6-2/TRBV6-3
clone size: many
CDR3 DNA: TGTGCCAGCAGTTCCGGGAGGGAGCGGAATGAGCAGTTCTTC
CDR3 protein: CASSSGRERNEQFF

J gene: TRBJ2-1
D gene: TRBD1
V gene: TRBV7-8
clone size: many
CDR3 DNA: TGTGCCAGCAGCGGCGCCGGGACAGGCCCCTACAATGAGCAGTTCTTC
CDR3 protein: CASSGAGTGPYNEQFF

J gene: TRBJ1-4
D gene: NA
V gene: TRBV14
clone size: many
CDR3 DNA: TGTGCCAGCACCCTGAGTTGTGCAACTAATGAAAAACTGTTTTTT
CDR3 protein: CASTLSCATNEKLFF

J gene: TRBJ1-5
D gene: NA
V gene: TRBV3-1
clone size: few
CDR3 DNA: TGTGCCAGCAGCCAGGGGACGGTAGCCGTTTCGATGTCTAGCAATCAGCCCCAGCATTTT
CDR3 protein: CASSQGTVAVSMSSNQPQHF

J gene: TRBJ2-4
D gene: NA
V gene: TRBV5-6
clone size: many
CDR3 DNA: TGTGCCAGCAGCTTGTCCCCACTAGCCAAAAACATTCAGTACTTC
CDR3 protein: CASSLSPLAKNIQYF

J gene: TRBJ2-1
D gene: TRBD2
V gene: TRBV6-2/TRBV6-3
clone size: many
CDR3 DNA: TGTGCCAGCAGACCAGGACTAGCGGGAGTCTGGGAGCAGTTCTTC
CDR3 protein: CASRPGLAGVWEQFF

J gene: TRBJ2-1
D gene: NA
V gene: TRBV5-6
clone size: many
CDR3 DNA: TGTGCCAGCAGCTCCCCGGTTGGCAATTACAATGAGCAGTTCTTC
CDR3 protein: CASSSPVGNYNEQFF

J gene: TRBJ2-1
D gene: NA
V gene: TRBV19
clone size: many
CDR3 DNA: TGTGCCAGTAGTGACGGGGGAACCTACAATGAGCAGTTCTTC
CDR3 protein: CASSDGGTYNEQFF

J gene: TRBJ2-5
D gene: NA
V gene: TRBV6-1
clone size: many
CDR3 DNA: TGTGCCAGCAGTGAAACAGCGGCCCAGTACTTC
CDR3 protein: CASSETAAQYF

J gene: TRBJ2-5
D gene: NA
V gene: TRBV7-8
clone size: many
CDR3 DNA: TGTGCCAGCAGCGCGCTCAGGGGAGAAGAGACCCAGTACTTC
CDR3 protein: CASSALRGEETQYF

J gene: TRBJ1-2
D gene: NA
V gene: TRBV25-1
clone size: many
CDR3 DNA: TGTGCCAGCAGTGAAGGGGGGTCCTATGGCTACACCTTC
CDR3 protein: CASSEGGSYGYTF

J gene: TRBJ2-1
D gene: NA
V gene: TRBV12-3/TRBV12-4
clone size: many
CDR3 DNA: TGTGCCAGCAGCTCTGACGGGTACAATGAGCAGTTCTTC
CDR3 protein: CASSSDGYNEQFF

J gene: TRBJ1-2
D gene: NA
V gene: TRBV7-9
clone size: many
CDR3 DNA: TGTGCCAGCAGCTTCTCTCCGGGACCCTCCTATGGCTACACCTTC
CDR3 protein: CASSFSPGPSYGYTF

J gene: TRBJ2-7
D gene: NA
V gene: TRBV24-1
clone size: many
CDR3 DNA: TGTGCCACCAGCGGCGTGGATTCCTACGAGCAGTACTTC
CDR3 protein: CATSGVDSYEQYF

J gene: TRBJ2-7
D gene: TRBD1
V gene: TRBV4-1
clone size: many
CDR3 DNA: TGCGCCACCCAGCCGCGGACAGGCTCCTACGAGCAGTACTTC
CDR3 protein: CATQPRTGSYEQYF

J gene: TRBJ1-2
D gene: NA
V gene: TRBV9
clone size: many
CDR3 DNA: TGTGCCAGCAGCGTAGAAGGGACGCCTTACGGCTACACCTTC
CDR3 protein: CASSVEGTPYGYTF